This T cell receptor (beta chain) was profiled in a study of blood T cells in healthy people across ages. For the study at large: Using template switching, researchers captured about one barcoded beta molecule for each two T cells.

Findings and limits, study-wide: Age brought a roughly linear fall in TCR beta diversity measured per million T cells.

The V and J ends lost 3 bases and 0 bases respectively, with 8 bases between them. The CDR3 runs to 13 residues. CDR1 DFQATT and CDR2 SNEGSKA come from the germline V gene (reference sequence). The second PCR ran roughly 7 to 12 cycles with a sample-barcoded 5' primer and J-beta primers. TCRdb redid the calling of the 5' RACE reads with MiXCR, one entry per CDR3 protein. This sample has 550,000 to 600,000 distinct CDR3 sequences, with 25% to 30% found just once. As regards this clonotype: Its antigen is unknown.

The genes are TRBV20-1 and TRBJ1-1; D is unresolved. The sequenced sample was blood. The clonotype originates from a woman in her 70s in good health. The CDR3 loop reads CSARYRLNTEAFF. The CDR3 DNA reads TGCAGTGCTAGGTATCGGCTGAACACTGAAGCTTTCTTT.